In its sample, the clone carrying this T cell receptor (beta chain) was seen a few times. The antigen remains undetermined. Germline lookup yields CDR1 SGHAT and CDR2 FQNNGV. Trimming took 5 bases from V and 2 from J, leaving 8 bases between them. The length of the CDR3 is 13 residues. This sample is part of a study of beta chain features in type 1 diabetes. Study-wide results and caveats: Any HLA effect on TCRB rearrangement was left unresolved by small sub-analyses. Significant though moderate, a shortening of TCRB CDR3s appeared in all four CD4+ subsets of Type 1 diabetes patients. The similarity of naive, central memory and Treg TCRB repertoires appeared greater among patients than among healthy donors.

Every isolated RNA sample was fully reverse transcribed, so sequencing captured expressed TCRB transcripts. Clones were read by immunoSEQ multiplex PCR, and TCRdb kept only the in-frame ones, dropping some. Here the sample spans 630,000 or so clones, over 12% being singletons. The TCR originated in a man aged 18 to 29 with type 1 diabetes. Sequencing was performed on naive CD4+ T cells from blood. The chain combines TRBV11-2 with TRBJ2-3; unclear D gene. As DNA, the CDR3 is TGTGCCAGCAGCGCCATCATCACAGATACGCAGTATTTT. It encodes CASSAIITDTQYF. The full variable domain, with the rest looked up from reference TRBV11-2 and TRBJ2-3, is EAGVAQSPRYKIIEKRQSVAFWCNPISGHATLYWYQQILGQGPKLLIQFQNNGVVDDSQLPKDRFSAERLKGVDSTLKIQPAKLEDSAVYLCASSAIITDTQYFGPGTRLTVL.